The rows below give T cell receptor beta chains drawn from one sample of a study of blood T cell repertoires in COVID-19. Repertoires were generated with immunoSEQ multiplex PCR, while TCRdb's copy carries only in-frame clones and drops some. The sample lists 250,000 to 300,000 clones, 89% occurring once. Sequences were obtained from PBMCs or T cells enriched from blood (not recorded which). These receptors were taken from a woman aged 40 to 50 who had recovered from COVID-19. Each CDR3 is given with its conserved first and last residue. A D gene is named only where the DNA matches it firmly. Clone sizes are given selectively: once, few, many, or a class where the clone is expanded.

.	TRBV5-4	.	TRBJ1-2	13	CASSLDSGYGYTF	TGTGCCAGCAGCTTGGACAGCGGGTATGGCTACACCTTC
.	TRBV6-1	TRBD1	TRBJ1-5	15	CASSEATGGEQPQHF	TGTGCCAGCAGTGAAGCCACAGGGGGCGAACAGCCCCAGCATTTT
.	TRBV6-5	TRBD2	TRBJ2-1	14	CASHSGGTYNEQFF	TGTGCCAGCCACAGCGGGGGGACCTACAATGAGCAGTTCTTC
.	TRBV29-1	.	TRBJ1-1	13	CSAYTGSATEAFF	TGCAGCGCTTACACAGGGTCCGCCACTGAAGCTTTCTTT
.	TRBV5-4	TRBD1	TRBJ2-1	15	CASSSRQGGYNEQFF	TGTGCCAGCAGCTCCAGACAGGGGGGCTACAATGAGCAGTTCTTC
.	TRBV21-1	.	TRBJ2-3	14	CASSLVRRVDTQYF	TGTGCCAGCAGCCTGGTTCGGAGGGTCGATACGCAGTATTTT
.	TRBV7-2	.	TRBJ1-1	13	CASSLDRNTEAFF	TGTGCCAGCAGCTTAGACAGGAACACTGAAGCTTTCTTT
.	TRBV18	.	TRBJ1-1	15	CASSSTGSPGAEAFF	TGTGCCAGCTCATCGACCGGGTCACCAGGGGCTGAAGCTTTCTTT
.	TRBV5-1	.	TRBJ2-1	13	CASSLRGNNEQFF	TGCGCCAGCAGCTTAAGGGGAAACAATGAGCAGTTCTTC
.	TRBV7-2	.	TRBJ2-3	14	CASSRTLSTDTQYF	TGTGCCAGCAGCCGTACACTAAGCACAGATACGCAGTATTTT
once	TRBV6-5	TRBD1	TRBJ2-7	14	CASRLGTGRYEQYF	TGTGCCAGCAGACTCGGGACAGGGCGCTACGAGCAGTACTTC
.	TRBV2	.	TRBJ2-3	13	CASKGLKRNTQYF	TGTGCCAGCAAGGGGCTCAAACGGAATACGCAGTATTTT
.	TRBV27	TRBD1	TRBJ2-7	16	CASSLKGTGPSYEQYF	TGTGCCAGCAGTTTAAAGGGGACAGGGCCTTCCTACGAGCAGTACTTC
.	TRBV9	.	TRBJ1-4	14	CASSVGGEGEKLFF	TGTGCCAGCAGCGTAGGGGGAGAGGGTGAAAAACTGTTTTTT
.	TRBV12-3/TRBV12-4	TRBD1	TRBJ1-1	13	CASSLQGAPEAFF	TGTGCCAGCAGTCTCCAGGGGGCCCCTGAAGCTTTCTTT
once	TRBV3-1/TRBV3-2	TRBD2	TRBJ2-1	19	CASSPGRGRALGTYNEQFF	TGTGCCAGCAGCCCCGGCCGCGGGAGGGCCTTGGGGACCTACAATGAGCAGTTCTTC
.	TRBV29-1	.	TRBJ1-1	13	CSVEAQVNTEAFF	TGCAGCGTTGAGGCACAGGTGAACACTGAAGCTTTCTTT
.	TRBV19	TRBD1	TRBJ1-2	14	CASIPQGAYYGYTF	TGTGCCAGTATCCCACAGGGGGCATACTATGGCTACACCTTC
.	TRBV20-1	.	TRBJ1-2	12	CSASGSNYGYTF	TGCAGTGCTAGTGGCAGTAACTATGGCTACACCTTC
.	TRBV18	.	TRBJ2-6	17	CASSPDTGISGANVLTF	TGTGCCAGCTCACCTGACACCGGAATCTCTGGGGCCAACGTCCTGACTTTC
.	TRBV29-1	TRBD2	TRBJ2-1	15	CSATLAGGLNNEQFF	TGCAGCGCCACTCTAGCGGGGGGGCTCAACAATGAGCAGTTCTTC
.	TRBV4-2	TRBD1	TRBJ1-1	16	CASSQGQGARGTEAFF	TGTGCCAGCAGCCAGGGACAGGGGGCGCGTGGCACTGAAGCTTTCTTT
.	TRBV12-3/TRBV12-4	.	TRBJ1-2	12	CASSLAGAGYTF	TGTGCCAGCAGCCTCGCGGGAGCGGGCTACACCTTC
.	TRBV20-1	TRBD2	TRBJ2-7	15	CSASLGLAGTYEQYF	TGCAGTGCTAGTTTAGGGCTAGCGGGGACCTACGAGCAGTACTTC
.	TRBV7-2	TRBD2	TRBJ2-5	16	CASSLGREGRRETQYF	TGTGCCAGCAGCTTAGGTCGGGAGGGCCGGCGGGAGACCCAGTACTTC
.	TRBV6-5	.	TRBJ1-2	15	CASSYTANPNYGYTF	TGTGCCAGCAGTTACACTGCCAACCCTAACTATGGCTACACCTTC
.	TRBV5-1	TRBD1	TRBJ1-1	15	CASSLTQGRNTEAFF	TGCGCCAGCAGCTTGACACAGGGGCGAAACACTGAAGCTTTCTTT
once	TRBV6-5	TRBD1	TRBJ1-4	14	CASRDRVYSEKLFF	TGTGCCAGCAGAGACAGGGTCTATAGTGAAAAACTGTTTTTT
.	TRBV4-1	TRBD1	TRBJ2-7	15	CASSLTGTGSYEQYF	TGCGCCAGCAGTTTAACCGGGACAGGGAGTTACGAGCAGTACTTC
.	TRBV4-3	.	TRBJ1-4	16	CASSQDVIGGYEKLFF	TGCGCCAGCAGCCAAGACGTTATCGGGGGGTATGAAAAACTGTTTTTT
.	TRBV4-2	.	TRBJ2-7	15	CASSQAQRPEDEQYF	TGTGCCAGCAGCCAAGCCCAGCGCCCGGAAGACGAGCAGTACTTC
.	TRBV10-2	TRBD1	TRBJ1-2	14	CASSEIQGNYGYTF	TGCGCCAGCAGTGAAATACAGGGGAACTATGGCTACACCTTC
.	TRBV19	.	TRBJ1-5	13	CASSRTEREPQHF	TGTGCCAGTAGTAGGACAGAGAGGGAGCCCCAGCATTTT
.	TRBV30	.	TRBJ1-1	13	CAWRGGGPREAFF	TGTGCCTGGAGGGGAGGGGGTCCGAGGGAAGCTTTCTTT
few	TRBV24-1	.	TRBJ1-1	13	CATSDSTGAEAFF	TGTGCCACCAGTGACTCCACGGGTGCTGAAGCTTTCTTT
.	TRBV7-2	.	TRBJ1-2	15	CASSSGVGLGYGYTF	TGTGCCAGCAGCTCCGGAGTCGGTCTTGGGTATGGCTACACCTTC
.	TRBV7-2	.	TRBJ2-7	12	CASSPTGDYRHF	TGTGCCAGCAGCCCGACAGGGGACTATCGTCACTTC
.	TRBV16	.	TRBJ2-5	14	CASSQFGPRETQYF	TGTGCCAGCAGCCAATTTGGGCCTCGGGAGACCCAGTACTTC
.	TRBV11-2	.	TRBJ2-2	16	CASSLAPSRATGELFF	TGTGCCAGCAGCTTAGCCCCAAGCAGGGCCACCGGGGAGCTGTTTTTT
.	TRBV7-9	.	TRBJ1-1	15	CASSLLENSNTEAFF	TGTGCCAGCAGCTTATTAGAAAACTCGAACACTGAAGCTTTCTTT
once	TRBV5-4	TRBD2	TRBJ2-7	17	CASSPRGTSGGQNEQYF	TGTGCCAGCAGCCCGCGGGGGACTAGCGGGGGACAAAACGAGCAGTACTTC
.	TRBV5-4	TRBD2	TRBJ2-1	15	CASSWGLAGGNEQFF	TGTGCCAGCAGCTGGGGACTAGCGGGGGGGAATGAGCAGTTCTTC
.	TRBV5-1	.	TRBJ1-2	14	CASSLGGGVYGYTF	TGCGCCAGCAGCTTGGGAGGGGGAGTCTATGGCTACACCTTC
.	TRBV7-6	TRBD1	TRBJ1-6	16	CASSSRDRVYNSPLHF	TGTGCCAGCAGCTCCCGGGACAGGGTCTATAATTCACCCCTCCACTTT
few	TRBV18	TRBD1	TRBJ1-1	15	CASSPSGTGAAEAFF	TGTGCCAGCTCACCTTCCGGGACAGGGGCTGCTGAAGCTTTCTTT
.	TRBV30	TRBD1	TRBJ1-2	15	CAWRLTGATNYGYTF	TGTGCCTGGAGGCTCACAGGGGCAACTAACTATGGCTACACCTTC
.	TRBV30	TRBD1	TRBJ1-2	17	CAWSFRQGRGWAYGYTF	TGTGCCTGGAGCTTCAGACAGGGAAGGGGATGGGCCTATGGCTACACCTTC
.	TRBV6-5	.	TRBJ1-1	13	CASSLGGNTEAFF	TGTGCCAGCAGCCTCGGGGGGAACACTGAAGCTTTCTTT
few	TRBV6-2/TRBV6-3	.	TRBJ1-1	14	CASSLGQPNTEAFF	TGTGCCAGCAGTCTCGGACAGCCGAACACTGAAGCTTTCTTT
.	TRBV3-1/TRBV3-2	.	TRBJ1-2	11	CASSLQTAYTF	TGTGCCAGCAGCCTTCAGACAGCCTACACCTTC
few	TRBV6-5	.	TRBJ1-6	14	CASSYDKRSSPLHF	TGTGCCAGCAGTTACGATAAGAGAAGTTCACCCCTCCACTTT
.	TRBV2	TRBD1	TRBJ2-7	13	CASSELQGAHSYF	TGTGCCAGCAGTGAATTGCAGGGGGCGCATTCGTACTTC
once	TRBV11-2	TRBD2	TRBJ2-7	13	CASKLAGGYEQYF	TGTGCCAGCAAGCTAGCGGGAGGCTACGAGCAGTACTTC
.	TRBV6-2/TRBV6-3	TRBD1	TRBJ2-1	14	CASSFSDRGQTGFF	TGTGCCAGCAGTTTCTCGGACAGGGGCCAGACAGGGTTCTTC
.	TRBV18	TRBD1	TRBJ2-3	15	CASSPRQGGTDTQYF	TGTGCCAGCTCACCACGACAGGGGGGGACAGATACGCAGTATTTT
.	TRBV7-8	.	TRBJ1-2	14	CASSLEAGNYGYTF	TGTGCCAGCAGCTTAGAGGCAGGGAACTATGGCTACACCTTC
.	TRBV5-1	TRBD1	TRBJ2-1	14	CASSAISGQAVQFF	TGCGCCAGCAGTGCTATTTCTGGACAGGCCGTCCAGTTCTTC
.	TRBV3-1/TRBV3-2	TRBD2	TRBJ2-1	14	CASSPTSGSHEQFF	TGTGCCAGCAGCCCGACTAGCGGGAGCCATGAGCAGTTCTTC
once	TRBV30	TRBD2	TRBJ2-5	16	CAWSEGLAGGQETQYF	TGTGCCTGGAGTGAAGGACTAGCGGGAGGGCAAGAGACCCAGTACTTC